The rows below give T cell receptor beta chains drawn from one sample of a study of control samples from healthy donors and cancer patients. The assay was immunoSEQ multiplex PCR, and TCRdb's table has in-frame clones only and misses some. The table has around 70,000 clones, nearly 85% seen once. Sequencing was carried out using blood. All receptors come from a man aged 55 to 69 in good health. Each CDR3 is given without its conserved first and last residue.

V	J	CDR3
TRBV7-8	TRBJ2-6	ASKLQQASGANVLT
TRBV19	TRBJ2-1	ASSIRLPNNEQF
TRBV5-4	TRBJ2-7	ASSSSGQWYEQY
TRBV20-1	TRBJ1-5	SASSTGRQPQH
TRBV13	TRBJ2-1	ASSPTGTSRGIPHEQF
TRBV18	TRBJ2-5	ASSPSQETQY
TRBV14	TRBJ1-2	ASSQGQGGEYGYT
TRBV7-3	TRBJ2-1	ASSQLALAGGEQF
TRBV18	TRBJ2-1	ASSPMASGNNEQF
TRBV13	TRBJ2-2	ASSLGGSSAGGNTGELF
TRBV28	TRBJ1-5	ASSFRGLMRRPQH
TRBV28	TRBJ1-3	ASSPVDGGVLSGNTIY
TRBV27	TRBJ1-2	ASSLLGQGTNYGYT
TRBV2	TRBJ1-2	ASTYANYGYT
TRBV27	TRBJ2-3	ASRNRGRGPTDTQY
TRBV4-2	TRBJ2-3	ASSQRWGTTGGEDTDTQY